Listed below are T cell receptor beta chains from one sample, sequenced in a study of resident and recirculating memory T cells in vitiligo. Measured with immunoSEQ multiplex PCR; TCRdb has only the in-frame clones, and not every one. Altogether 75,000 to 95,000 clones are present, 92% being singletons, with the ten largest covering roughly 5.1%. Source material: blood. These receptors originate from a male donor with vitiligo. Each CDR3 is given with its conserved first and last residue. Each record gives: J gene, D gene, clone size, V gene, CDR3 DNA, CDR3 protein. D genes are given only for firm matches. Clone size is not always given. Where it is, it says once, few, many or a class for expanded clones.

j_gene: TRBJ1-2
d_gene: NA
abundance: NA
v_gene: TRBV14
CDR3nt: TGTGCCAGCAGCCGGTCCGTACTGAGCGGCTACACCTTC
CDR3aa: CASSRSVLSGYTF

j_gene: TRBJ2-7
d_gene: TRBD2
abundance: NA
v_gene: TRBV5-4
CDR3nt: TGTGCCAGCAGCTTGGAAGCGGGAGGACCCTCCTACGAGCAGTACTTC
CDR3aa: CASSLEAGGPSYEQYF

j_gene: TRBJ2-3
d_gene: TRBD2
abundance: NA
v_gene: TRBV5-4
CDR3nt: TGTGCCTTCTCGGGGGGAGATACGCAGTATTTT
CDR3aa: CAFSGGDTQYF

j_gene: TRBJ2-7
d_gene: NA
abundance: once
v_gene: TRBV15
CDR3nt: TGTGCCACCAGCAGAACCACCGGGACCCGGAGGGACGAGCAGTACTTC
CDR3aa: CATSRTTGTRRDEQYF

j_gene: TRBJ2-1
d_gene: TRBD2
abundance: NA
v_gene: TRBV6-6
CDR3nt: TGTGCCAGCAGCTACGCTAGCGGGAGTAGCAATGAGCAGTTCTTC
CDR3aa: CASSYASGSSNEQFF

j_gene: TRBJ2-7
d_gene: TRBD2
abundance: NA
v_gene: TRBV28
CDR3nt: TGTGCCAGCAGTCCCCCCGACCCTGCGGGAGAACAGTACTTC
CDR3aa: CASSPPDPAGEQYF

j_gene: TRBJ2-2
d_gene: TRBD2
abundance: NA
v_gene: TRBV11-2
CDR3nt: TGTGCCGGGCGGCTAGCGGGATTGAACACCGGGGAGCTGTTTTTT
CDR3aa: CAGRLAGLNTGELFF

j_gene: TRBJ2-2
d_gene: NA
abundance: NA
v_gene: TRBV19
CDR3nt: TGTGCCAGTAGCTTGGAGGGGAGCGCTTGGGGCACCGGGGAGCTGTTTTTT
CDR3aa: CASSLEGSAWGTGELFF

j_gene: TRBJ1-5
d_gene: TRBD1
abundance: NA
v_gene: TRBV27
CDR3nt: TGTGCCAGCAGTGACAGGGGGGATAGCAATCAGCCCCAGCATTTT
CDR3aa: CASSDRGDSNQPQHF

j_gene: TRBJ2-3
d_gene: TRBD2
abundance: NA
v_gene: TRBV28
CDR3nt: TGTGCCAGCAGTCGCCTAGCGGGAGGGGCAGATACGCAGTATTTT
CDR3aa: CASSRLAGGADTQYF

j_gene: TRBJ2-7
d_gene: TRBD1
abundance: NA
v_gene: TRBV27
CDR3nt: TGTGCCAGCAGTTTAGACCCGGGACAGGGCTCCTACGAGCAGTACTTC
CDR3aa: CASSLDPGQGSYEQYF

j_gene: TRBJ2-1
d_gene: TRBD2
abundance: NA
v_gene: TRBV5-1
CDR3nt: TGCGCCAGCAGCTTCATGGCGGGAGGCACCTACAATGAGCAGTTCTTC
CDR3aa: CASSFMAGGTYNEQFF

j_gene: TRBJ2-2
d_gene: NA
abundance: once
v_gene: TRBV4-1
CDR3nt: TGCGCCAGCAGCCAAGATCTGGCGGCCGGGGAGCTGTTTTTT
CDR3aa: CASSQDLAAGELFF

j_gene: TRBJ1-3
d_gene: TRBD1
abundance: NA
v_gene: TRBV11-3
CDR3nt: TGTGCCAGCAGCTTTCTACAGGGGAGTGGAAACACCATATATTTT
CDR3aa: CASSFLQGSGNTIYF

j_gene: TRBJ2-7
d_gene: TRBD1
abundance: NA
v_gene: TRBV4-1
CDR3nt: TGCGCCAGCAGCCAACCGGGACAGGGGATCTACGAGCAGTACTTC
CDR3aa: CASSQPGQGIYEQYF

j_gene: TRBJ2-3
d_gene: TRBD2
abundance: NA
v_gene: TRBV27
CDR3nt: TGTGCCAGCATTAGACGGGGACTAGCGCAAGATACGCAGTATTTT
CDR3aa: CASIRRGLAQDTQYF

j_gene: TRBJ2-4
d_gene: TRBD2
abundance: once
v_gene: TRBV27
CDR3nt: TGTGCCAGCAGCCCCGCGGGGGTAGGGGCCAAAAACATTCAGTACTTC
CDR3aa: CASSPAGVGAKNIQYF

j_gene: TRBJ2-1
d_gene: TRBD2
abundance: few
v_gene: TRBV14
CDR3nt: TGTGCCAGCAGCCTACTAGCGGGAGTCGGGGAGCAGTTCTTC
CDR3aa: CASSLLAGVGEQFF

j_gene: TRBJ1-1
d_gene: NA
abundance: NA
v_gene: TRBV27
CDR3nt: TGTGCCAGCAGTTCCTATCTGGGGAGCTATGGGGGGAGTGAAGCTTTCTTT
CDR3aa: CASSSYLGSYGGSEAFF

j_gene: TRBJ1-5
d_gene: NA
abundance: NA
v_gene: TRBV28
CDR3nt: TGTGCCAGCCTAACGGGGGGGTATAGCAATCAGCCCCAGCATTTT
CDR3aa: CASLTGGYSNQPQHF

j_gene: TRBJ2-1
d_gene: NA
abundance: NA
v_gene: TRBV5-1
CDR3nt: TGCGCCAGCAGCTTGTCAGGGACCTACAATGAGCAGTTCTTC
CDR3aa: CASSLSGTYNEQFF

j_gene: TRBJ2-1
d_gene: NA
abundance: NA
v_gene: TRBV5-1
CDR3nt: TGCGCCAGCCGCCGTGTCCCTAGCTCCTACAATGAGCAGTTCTTC
CDR3aa: CASRRVPSSYNEQFF

j_gene: TRBJ2-1
d_gene: TRBD2
abundance: NA
v_gene: TRBV28
CDR3nt: TGTGCCAGCATCGCGGGAGGGAGGGGGTTCTTC
CDR3aa: CASIAGGRGFF

j_gene: TRBJ2-7
d_gene: TRBD1
abundance: NA
v_gene: TRBV6-5
CDR3nt: TGTGCCAGCAGCCTTGGACAGGGGAGGAACGAGCAGTACTTC
CDR3aa: CASSLGQGRNEQYF

j_gene: TRBJ2-1
d_gene: NA
abundance: NA
v_gene: TRBV29-1
CDR3nt: TGCAGCGTTGAATCCGCGGAAAGGCTAGGAAACTACAATGAGCAGTTCTTC
CDR3aa: CSVESAERLGNYNEQFF

j_gene: TRBJ2-2
d_gene: NA
abundance: NA
v_gene: TRBV5-1
CDR3nt: TGCGCCAGCAGCTTGATTCCGGGAGTGGGCACCGGGGAGCTGTTTTTT
CDR3aa: CASSLIPGVGTGELFF

j_gene: TRBJ2-1
d_gene: NA
abundance: once
v_gene: TRBV6-5
CDR3nt: TGTGCCAGCAGTGCCCAGGGTCTGTACTACAATGAGCAGTTCTTC
CDR3aa: CASSAQGLYYNEQFF

j_gene: TRBJ1-1
d_gene: NA
abundance: NA
v_gene: TRBV6-5
CDR3nt: TGTGCCAGCAAGGGACACATGGGCACTGAAGCTTTCTTT
CDR3aa: CASKGHMGTEAFF

j_gene: TRBJ1-2
d_gene: NA
abundance: NA
v_gene: TRBV28
CDR3nt: TGTGCCAGCAGTTTAGACTCTAACTATGGCTACACCTTC
CDR3aa: CASSLDSNYGYTF

j_gene: TRBJ2-3
d_gene: NA
abundance: NA
v_gene: TRBV30
CDR3nt: TGTGCCTGGAACGGCGTCTCCAGCGGGCCAGATACGCAGTATTTT
CDR3aa: CAWNGVSSGPDTQYF

j_gene: TRBJ1-3
d_gene: TRBD1
abundance: NA
v_gene: TRBV5-1
CDR3nt: TGCGCCAGCAGCTTGGCCGACTACAGGGGGCGCATCTCTGGAAACACCATATATTTT
CDR3aa: CASSLADYRGRISGNTIYF

j_gene: TRBJ1-4
d_gene: NA
abundance: NA
v_gene: TRBV7-9
CDR3nt: TGTGCCAGCAGCTTAGGACAGTCTAATGAAAAACTGTTTTTT
CDR3aa: CASSLGQSNEKLFF

j_gene: TRBJ1-5
d_gene: NA
abundance: NA
v_gene: TRBV4-1
CDR3nt: TGCGCCAGCAGCCTCCGGGAAAATAGCAATCAGCCCCAGCATTTT
CDR3aa: CASSLRENSNQPQHF

j_gene: TRBJ1-2
d_gene: NA
abundance: NA
v_gene: TRBV7-3
CDR3nt: TGTGCCAGCAGCTTAACGAGGAACGATGGCTACACCTTC
CDR3aa: CASSLTRNDGYTF

j_gene: TRBJ2-7
d_gene: TRBD2
abundance: NA
v_gene: TRBV7-9
CDR3nt: TGTGCCAGCAGCTACTCCGGCGGGGGCGAGCAGTACTTC
CDR3aa: CASSYSGGGEQYF

j_gene: TRBJ1-1
d_gene: NA
abundance: NA
v_gene: TRBV6-5
CDR3nt: TGTGCCAGCAGTTACTCGGGCAGGGGCAACACTGAAGCTTTCTTT
CDR3aa: CASSYSGRGNTEAFF

j_gene: TRBJ2-1
d_gene: TRBD2
abundance: NA
v_gene: TRBV27
CDR3nt: TGTGCCAGCAGGGAAGCGGGACGGATTCAGTTCTTC
CDR3aa: CASREAGRIQFF

j_gene: TRBJ2-5
d_gene: NA
abundance: NA
v_gene: TRBV6-6
CDR3nt: TGTGCCAGCAGTTACGGGGACCCCAGGGGAGAGACCCAGTACTTC
CDR3aa: CASSYGDPRGETQYF

j_gene: TRBJ2-1
d_gene: NA
abundance: NA
v_gene: TRBV5-4
CDR3nt: TGTGCCAGCAGCTTATGGACAGTCCGGGACATCTACAATGAGCAGTTCTTC
CDR3aa: CASSLWTVRDIYNEQFF

j_gene: TRBJ2-5
d_gene: NA
abundance: NA
v_gene: TRBV7-9
CDR3nt: TGTGCCAGCAGCTCGCAAGAGACCCAGTACTTC
CDR3aa: CASSSQETQYF

j_gene: TRBJ2-7
d_gene: TRBD1
abundance: few
v_gene: TRBV27
CDR3nt: TGTGCCAGCAGTCGTAACAGGGGGTCAGGTTTCGCAGACGAGCAGTACTTC
CDR3aa: CASSRNRGSGFADEQYF

j_gene: TRBJ2-2
d_gene: NA
abundance: NA
v_gene: TRBV28
CDR3nt: TGTGCCAGCAGTTTTGTGGGGAGCGGGGAGCTGTTTTTT
CDR3aa: CASSFVGSGELFF

j_gene: TRBJ2-1
d_gene: NA
abundance: NA
v_gene: TRBV4-3
CDR3nt: TGCGCCAGCAGCCAAGACCCTCGAGCGTATAGCTCCTACAATGAGCAGTTCTTC
CDR3aa: CASSQDPRAYSSYNEQFF